One and the same sample provided the 10 T cell receptor beta chains below, sequenced in a study of regulatory T cells in long-lasting Graves disease. Building of the TCR beta libraries involved iRepertoire HTBI primers and Arm-PCR of CDR3 regions. TCRdb reprocessed the multiplex PCR reads with MiXCR, giving one entry per CDR3 protein. The profile shows about 470,000 distinct CDR3 sequences, around a fifth of them singletons. The sample's time point: persistent/refractory GD, antithyroid drugs over 5 years with positive TRAb. Isolated PBMC RNA provided the starting material for the TCR library. The material sequenced was peripheral blood mononuclear cells (PBMCs), taken when the disease was refractory, from a patient treated with antithyroid drugs. These receptor sequences come from a female donor with Graves disease.

This clonotype was seen a handful of times. The V gene is TRBV6-2 or TRBV6-3, the J gene TRBJ2-7; the D is unclear. CDR1 and CDR2 from the germline V gene are MNHEY and SVGEGT. V lost 4 bases and J lost 7, with 14 bases in between. The CDR3 is 13 residues long. Here the CDR3 reads CASSLSTLREQYF. Here the CDR3 DNA reads TGTGCCAGCAGTTTATCGACTCTTCGAGAGCAGTACTTC.

The chain couples TRBV19 to TRBJ2-7, with TRBD1 identical over 11 bases. The CDR3 totals 15 residues. Germline-derived CDR1 and CDR2 are LNHDA and SQIVND (reference sequence). V lost 5 bases and J lost 5; bases outside the gene matches: 8. Written as DNA, the CDR3 is TGTGCCAGTAGTGGCCGGGACAGGGGGATAGACGAGCAGTACTTC. Translated: CASSGRDRGIDEQYF.

The chain is built from TRBV19 and TRBJ2-7; TRBD1 matches 9 bases. Germline V CDR1 and CDR2: LNHDA, SQIVND (reference sequence). V was pared by 5 bases and J by 5 bases, with 7 bases of the junction left unmatched. The CDR3 contains 14 residues. The CDR3 sequence: CASSLLQGANEQYF. CDR3 sequence (DNA): TGTGCCAGTAGTCTATTACAGGGGGCCAACGAGCAGTACTTC.

This clonotype was recorded a few times. The chain uses TRBV3-1 and TRBJ2-2, with D uncertain. There are 12 residues in the CDR3. V lost 1 base, J lost 6 bases, and 3 bases lay in between. In germline, CDR1 is LGHDT, CDR2 YNNKEL (reference sequence). CDR3 amino acids: CASSQAAGELFF. CDR3 sequence (DNA): TGTGCCAGCAGCCAAGCTGCCGGGGAGCTGTTTTTT.

The chain employs TRBV12-3 or TRBV12-4 and TRBJ2-3, with TRBD2 identical over 9 bases. The CDR3 is 18 amino acids. V was pared by 5 bases and J by 5 bases, with 17 bases of the junction left unmatched. CDR3 coding DNA: TGTGCCAGCAGTAAACTTACCGGAAGGCGGGGGGGAGTAGATACGCAGTATTTT. Protein: CASSKLTGRRGGVDTQYF.

This clonotype occurred many times. The genes are TRBV5-1 and TRBJ1-2, with 7 bases fitting TRBD1. The CDR3 covers 19 residues. The ends lost 3 bases at V and 8 bases at J; junction bases unmatched: 25. Germline values: CDR1 SGHRS, CDR2 YFSETQ. The CDR3 here is CASSSMTSGTEAFPKGYTF. The CDR3 DNA follows: TGCGCCAGCAGCTCTATGACTTCCGGGACAGAAGCCTTCCCTAAAGGCTACACCTTC.

The sample holds a few counts of this clonotype. The gene calls are TRBV5-1 and TRBJ1-1; the match to TRBD1 covers 8 bases. CDR1 SGHRS and CDR2 YFSETQ come from the germline V gene. The CDR3 runs 17 residues. Unmatched junction bases numbered 15, after V lost 3 bases and J lost 5 bases. The CDR3 region is CASSSGQGIPLRTEAFF. The CDR3 nucleotides are TGCGCCAGCAGCTCCGGACAGGGAATACCGTTGAGGACTGAAGCTTTCTTT.

This clonotype was seen more than once but under ten times. The chain employs TRBV6-1 and TRBJ1-1; tentatively, D is TRBD1 (5 bases). Trimming pared 2 bases from V and 5 bases from J, leaving 12 bases between. Germline loops: CDR1 MNHNS, CDR2 SASEGT. The CDR3 length is 14 residues. The CDR3 is CASSERDSSTEAFF. The CDR3, as DNA: TGTGCCAGCAGTGAACGAGACAGTAGTACTGAAGCTTTCTTT.

Regarding this clonotype: A single base separates this from a much larger clone, so it may be a read error. This chain links TRBV28 with TRBJ1-6, with D unresolved. The CDR3 totals 13 residues. Per the germline V gene, CDR1 is MDHEN and CDR2 is SYDVKM. The V end lost 6 bases, the J end lost 6 bases, and 9 bases lay between the germline ends. The CDR3 bases are TGTGCCAGCAGCCCCCAGACTAATTCACCCCTCCACTTT. It translates to CASSPQTNSPLHF.

This clonotype has just a few counts. J is TRBJ1-1 and V is TRBV27, with D hard to call. This CDR3 spans 15 amino acids. Germline CDR1 and CDR2: MNHEY and SMNVEV (reference sequence). Trimming took 3 bases from V and 4 from J, leaving 15 bases between them. The CDR3 DNA is TGTGCCAGCAGTTTGGTCCAGGCCCCGAGCACTGAAGCTTTCTTT. Amino acids: CASSLVQAPSTEAFF.